The rows below give T cell receptor beta chains drawn from one sample of a study of Tregs in tolerant kidney transplant recipients. Some clones are missing from TCRdb's copy, which holds only in-frame ones; the method was immunoSEQ multiplex PCR. The table records about 110,000 clones, about 90% of them present only once. Specimen: CD4+ T cells from blood, collected before the transplant. The receptors were gathered from a human donor who received a combined kidney and bone marrow transplant. The CDR3 runs from the conserved cysteine through the conserved F or W. The D gene is left open where the match is weak. Clone size is shown for a subset of rows, as once, few, many or a class of expanded clone.

d_call | j_call | v_call | clone_size | cdr3_length | cdr3_aa | cdr3_nt
. | TRBJ2-3 | TRBV9 | . | 15 | CASSPRQAHTDTQYF | TGTGCCAGCAGCCCGAGACAGGCACACACAGATACGCAGTATTTT
. | TRBJ2-4 | TRBV5-1 | . | 13 | CASSLAEGNIQYF | TGCGCCAGCAGCTTGGCCGAGGGAAACATTCAGTACTTC
. | TRBJ2-3 | TRBV5-1 | . | 15 | CASSLERGLADTQYF | TGCGCCAGCAGCTTGGAAAGGGGATTGGCAGATACGCAGTATTTT
. | TRBJ1-5 | TRBV9 | . | 15 | CASSVAGQGNQPQHF | TGTGCCAGCAGCGTAGCCGGCCAGGGGAATCAGCCCCAGCATTTT
. | TRBJ1-2 | TRBV9 | . | 13 | CASSVGTAYGYTF | TGTGCCAGCAGCGTAGGGACAGCCTATGGCTACACCTTC
. | TRBJ1-6 | TRBV4-2 | . | 14 | CASSPGDMVSPLHF | TGTGCCAGCAGCCCAGGGGATATGGTTTCACCCCTCCACTTT
TRBD1 | TRBJ1-3 | TRBV5-1 | . | 14 | CASRLTGDGNTIYF | TGCGCCAGCAGATTGACAGGGGATGGAAACACCATATATTTT
TRBD1 | TRBJ1-1 | TRBV4-1 | once | 14 | CASSQRLDRGPAFF | TGCGCCAGCAGCCAACGTCTAGACAGGGGGCCCGCTTTCTTT
. | TRBJ2-1 | TRBV6-1 | once | 13 | CASSEMEGGEQFF | TGTGCCAGCAGTGAGATGGAAGGAGGTGAGCAGTTCTTC
. | TRBJ1-2 | TRBV5-6 | . | 14 | CASSSGAGVYGYTF | TGTGCCAGCAGCAGCGGGGCGGGGGTATATGGCTACACCTTC
TRBD1 | TRBJ2-1 | TRBV7-2 | . | 15 | CASSFGTGAYNEQFF | TGTGCCAGCAGCTTCGGGACAGGGGCTTACAATGAGCAGTTCTTC
. | TRBJ2-4 | TRBV2 | . | 17 | CASSRGHDKAAKNIQYF | TGTGCCAGCAGCCGAGGTCACGATAAGGCAGCCAAAAACATTCAGTACTTC
TRBD1 | TRBJ2-7 | TRBV7-8 | . | 15 | CASSKRQGGAYEQYF | TGTGCCAGCAGCAAGCGACAGGGGGGGGCGTACGAGCAGTACTTC
TRBD1 | TRBJ2-1 | TRBV28 | . | 14 | CASRGTGWYNEQFF | TGTGCCAGCAGGGGGACAGGGTGGTACAATGAGCAGTTCTTC
. | TRBJ2-3 | TRBV11-2 | . | 14 | CASSPYRQADTQYF | TGTGCCAGCAGCCCGTATCGACAGGCAGATACGCAGTATTTT
. | TRBJ2-5 | TRBV11-3 | . | 14 | CASSRNGGGETQYF | TGTGCCAGCAGCCGAAACGGGGGAGGAGAGACCCAGTACTTC
. | TRBJ2-7 | TRBV5-1 | . | 14 | CASSYGGLLYEQYF | TGCGCCAGCAGTTACGGCGGACTCCTCTACGAGCAGTACTTC
TRBD1 | TRBJ2-7 | TRBV7-2 | . | 17 | CASSLAGGTGSSYEQYF | TGTGCCAGCAGCTTAGCTGGAGGGACAGGGAGCTCCTACGAGCAGTACTTC
TRBD1 | TRBJ2-1 | TRBV6-6 | . | 14 | CASGRGGAVNEQFF | TGTGCCAGCGGAAGAGGGGGCGCAGTGAATGAGCAGTTCTTC
TRBD1 | TRBJ1-1 | TRBV5-1 | . | 16 | CASSARDRGRGTEAFF | TGCGCCAGCAGCGCCAGGGACAGGGGGCGTGGGACTGAAGCTTTCTTT
TRBD2 | TRBJ2-5 | TRBV7-6 | . | 15 | CASSLSPSGSETQYF | TGTGCCAGCAGCTTATCCCCTAGCGGGAGTGAGACCCAGTACTTC
TRBD1 | TRBJ1-6 | TRBV5-1 | . | 14 | CASSLQGINSPLHF | TGCGCCAGCAGCTTACAGGGGATTAATTCACCCCTCCACTTT
TRBD2 | TRBJ2-2 | TRBV12-5 | . | 18 | CASGFGTSGDLDTGELFF | TGTGCTAGTGGTTTCGGGACTAGCGGTGATCTGGACACCGGGGAGCTGTTTTTT
TRBD2 | TRBJ2-5 | TRBV5-1 | . | 17 | CASSPGASGATGETQYF | TGCGCCAGCAGCCCCGGGGCCAGCGGGGCCACCGGAGAGACCCAGTACTTC
TRBD1 | TRBJ1-4 | TRBV5-6 | . | 15 | CASSIKTGINEKLFF | TGTGCCAGCAGCATCAAGACAGGGATTAATGAAAAACTGTTTTTT
. | TRBJ2-5 | TRBV6-6 | . | 13 | CASSWGLFETQYF | TGTGCCAGCAGTTGGGGGCTGTTCGAGACCCAGTACTTC
. | TRBJ1-2 | TRBV5-1 | . | 15 | CASSLVLAGSDGYTF | TGCGCCAGCAGCTTGGTTTTAGCAGGGTCGGATGGCTACACCTTC
TRBD1 | TRBJ2-3 | TRBV19 | . | 17 | CASSILTGGAKTDTQYF | TGTGCCAGTAGTATATTAACAGGGGGCGCGAAGACAGATACGCAGTATTTT
. | TRBJ1-5 | TRBV30 | . | 13 | CAWSTGSNQPQHF | TGTGCCTGGAGCACAGGGTCCAATCAGCCCCAGCATTTT
TRBD2 | TRBJ2-1 | TRBV6-1 | . | 16 | CASSVGLAGTYNEQFF | TGTGCCAGCAGTGTTGGACTAGCGGGGACCTACAATGAGCAGTTCTTC
. | TRBJ1-4 | TRBV10-3 | . | 12 | CAISRGNEKLFF | TGTGCCATCAGCCGCGGGAATGAAAAACTGTTTTTT
. | TRBJ2-3 | TRBV5-1 | . | 17 | CASSALAGGVGPDTQYF | TGCGCCAGCAGCGCCCTGGCTGGCGGAGTTGGCCCAGATACGCAGTATTTT
. | TRBJ2-3 | TRBV9 | . | 14 | CASSNTQGTDTQYF | TGTGCCAGCAGCAATACCCAGGGAACAGATACGCAGTATTTT
TRBD2 | TRBJ2-1 | TRBV29-1 | . | 16 | CSVDRLAGNKNNEQFF | TGCAGCGTTGACCGGCTAGCGGGAAACAAGAACAATGAGCAGTTCTTC
. | TRBJ1-2 | TRBV5-4 | . | 13 | CASSLAPGDGYTF | TGTGCCAGCAGCTTGGCCCCAGGGGACGGCTACACCTTC
. | TRBJ2-7 | TRBV20-1 | once | 11 | CSARDKHEQYF | TGCAGTGCAAGGGACAAGCACGAGCAGTACTTC
TRBD1 | TRBJ2-7 | TRBV28 | . | 15 | CASSLPGQGSYEQYF | TGTGCCAGCAGTTTACCGGGACAGGGTTCCTACGAGCAGTACTTC
TRBD1 | TRBJ1-2 | TRBV28 | few | 13 | CASRRQGESGYTF | TGTGCCAGCAGGAGACAGGGCGAGAGTGGCTACACCTTC
TRBD1 | TRBJ1-1 | TRBV5-4 | . | 14 | CASTLGQGNTEAFF | TGTGCCAGCACCTTGGGACAGGGGAACACTGAAGCTTTCTTT
. | TRBJ2-3 | TRBV5-1 | . | 14 | CASSLQGFEDTQYF | TGCGCCAGCAGCCTACAGGGTTTTGAAGATACGCAGTATTTT
. | TRBJ2-7 | TRBV18 | many | 16 | CASSPNRAPASYEQYF | TGTGCCAGCTCACCGAACAGGGCCCCTGCTTCCTACGAGCAGTACTTC
TRBD2 | TRBJ2-7 | TRBV5-1 | . | 14 | CASSLGTSGGRQYF | TGCGCCAGCAGCCTAGGGACTAGCGGGGGCCGGCAGTACTTC
TRBD2 | TRBJ2-3 | TRBV12-5 | . | 15 | CASGPSSGSSDTQYF | TGTGCTAGTGGCCCTTCTAGCGGGAGTTCAGATACGCAGTATTTT
TRBD1 | TRBJ2-7 | TRBV19 | few | 14 | CASSEPGQGYEQYF | TGTGCCAGTAGTGAACCGGGACAGGGCTACGAGCAGTACTTC
TRBD2 | TRBJ2-5 | TRBV6-1 | . | 13 | CASSLAAQETQYF | TGTGCCAGCTCTCTAGCGGCCCAAGAGACCCAGTACTTC
TRBD2 | TRBJ2-3 | TRBV29-1 | . | 15 | CSVAATSGSTDTQYF | TGCAGCGTCGCCGCCACTAGCGGGAGCACAGATACGCAGTATTTT
. | TRBJ1-3 | TRBV30 | . | 11 | CAWSQERTIYF | TGTGCCTGGAGTCAGGAACGCACCATATATTTT